This TCR beta chain was documented in a study of blood T cell repertoires in COVID-19. Looking at the study overall: Samples of COVID-19 (acute and convalescent) were obtained from the United States, Italy and Spain.

Followed longitudinally, the Seattle patients had been enrolled during active infection. Method: immunoSEQ multiplex PCR; TCRdb's copy keeps in-frame clones and lacks some. The table lists about 150,000 clones, 83% of them singletons. The CDR3 totals 13 residues. V was clipped by 6 bases and J by 4 bases, with 11 bases between them. CDR1 is KGHDR and CDR2 is SFDVKD in the germline V gene. This rearrangement joins TRBV24-1 to TRBJ1-2, with D hard to call. This receptor was obtained from a woman aged 55-70 years with COVID-19, enrolled during active disease. The material sequenced was peripheral blood. Written as DNA, the CDR3 is TGTGCCACCAGTAGCCCGGGTGGCTATGGCTACACCTTC. Its translation is CATSSPGGYGYTF.